Below, 29 T cell receptor beta chains from the same sample are listed, as sequenced in a study of shared T cell receptors in the human thymus. Sequenced by immunoSEQ multiplex PCR; TCRdb stores in-frame clones only, minus some. Among 600,000 or so clones listed, more than 70% were seen once. The same data also went into a second study, on human thymus T cells.

The sequenced material came from thymocytes. Receptors originate from a boy under two years old with a congenital heart defect.

The chain joins TRBV10-1 to TRBJ2-7; 11 nucleotides line up with TRBD1. CDR3 length equals 13 residues. CDR1 WNHNN and CDR2 SYGVQD come from the germline V gene (reference sequence). Trimming cost V 7 bases and J 5 bases; bases outside gene matches: 4. CDR3 amino acids: CASTRTGGNEQYF. The CDR3, as DNA: TGCGCCAGCACCAGGACAGGGGGCAACGAGCAGTACTTC.

The sample holds one count of this clone. The V call is TRBV2, the J call TRBJ1-1; TRBD1 agrees at 7 bases. This CDR3 spans 14 amino acids. Trimming took 4 bases from V and 1 from J; bases not matched to a gene: 3. CDR1 is SNHLY and CDR2 is FYNNEI in the germline V gene. The CDR3 nucleotides read TGTGCCAGCAGTGGACAGGGACCGAACACTGAAGCTTTCTTT. Translated: CASSGQGPNTEAFF.

This clone came up a few times. This chain connects TRBV10-3 to TRBJ1-1, with 7 bases that match TRBD1. The germline V gene has CDR1 ENHRY and CDR2 SYGVKD. With 6 bases clipped from V and 0 bases from J, the junction kept 10 bases outside the gene matches. The CDR3 is 16 amino acids. The CDR3 loop reads CAIRNRDRYMNTEAFF. The CDR3 DNA reads TGTGCCATCAGGAACCGGGACAGATACATGAACACTGAAGCTTTCTTT.

The chain is built from TRBV7-9 and TRBJ1-5; a possible D gene is TRBD1 (6 bases). The germline V gene encodes CDR1 SEHNR and CDR2 FQNEAQ (reference sequence). The V end lost 2 bases, the J end lost 3 bases, and 14 bases lay between the germline ends. The CDR3 is 16 residues long. CDR3 DNA: TGTGCCAGCAGCTTATATACGGACAGCCACAATCAGCCCCAGCATTTT. This sequence encodes CASSLYTDSHNQPQHF.

The CDR3 DNA sequence: TGTGCCAGCAGTCCACAAGGACAGGGTGGGTACGAGCAGTACTTC. This gives the protein CASSPQGQGGYEQYF. This chain uses TRBV28 with TRBJ2-7; 8 bases are shared with TRBD1. Losses at the gene ends were 5 bases for V and 4 bases for J; bases not matched to a gene: 10. Germline assignment: CDR1 MDHEN and CDR2 SYDVKM. CDR3 size: 15 residues.

The chain is built from TRBV28 and TRBJ2-1, with TRBD2 matching 9 bases. Germline V lookup: CDR1 MDHEN, CDR2 SYDVKM. The CDR3 length is 15 residues. V gave up 7 bases and J gave up 0 bases; unmatched junction bases: 4. The CDR3 reads CASMSGGSSYNEQFF. The CDR3 DNA sequence: TGTGCCAGCATGAGCGGGGGGAGCTCCTACAATGAGCAGTTCTTC.

This clone appeared a few times. The CDR3 sequence is CASMGGFWQPQHF. The CDR3 DNA is TGTGCCAGCATGGGGGGGTTCTGGCAGCCCCAGCATTTT. This sequence joins TRBV2 and TRBJ1-5, with TRBD1 as a possible D gene (5 bases). Trimming took off 7 bases at V and 7 bases at J, with 14 bases between the two ends. CDR3 length: 13 amino acids. Germline CDR1 is SNHLY and CDR2 is FYNNEI.

The rearrangement joins TRBV28 to TRBJ2-1; D remains unclear. Trimming stripped 2 bases from V and 0 bases from J, with 8 bases between. Germline V gives CDR1 MDHEN, CDR2 SYDVKM. This CDR3 comprises 15 residues. CDR3: CASSLGLSSYNEQFF. The DNA of the CDR3 is TGTGCCAGCAGTTTAGGCCTCAGCTCCTACAATGAGCAGTTCTTC.

The J gene is TRBJ1-5, the V gene TRBV28; TRBD1 agrees at 8 bases. The germline V gene encodes CDR1 MDHEN and CDR2 SYDVKM. Trimming at V came to 6 bases and at J to 7 bases, leaving 11 bases not matched to a gene. The CDR3 runs 15 residues. The CDR3 bases are TGTGCCAGCAGGGATACTACAGGGGGGCAGCAGCCCCAGCATTTT. Translated: CASRDTTGGQQPQHF.

The rearrangement uses TRBV28 and TRBJ1-5; TRBD1 might be the D (6 bases). This CDR3 has 17 residues. Germline V gives CDR1 MDHEN, CDR2 SYDVKM. V lost 6 bases and J 3 bases, leaving 21 bases between the germline ends. The CDR3 spells CASRKKTQGRDNQPQHF. The CDR3 region has the DNA TGTGCCAGCAGGAAAAAGACACAGGGAAGGGACAATCAGCCCCAGCATTTT.

This chain uses TRBV10-3 with TRBJ2-5; 7 positions agree with TRBD1. Germline V lookup: CDR1 ENHRY, CDR2 SYGVKD. This CDR3 is built from 15 residues. After removal of 2 bases from V and 4 bases from J, the junction contained 7 bases not matched to a gene. CDR3 sequence reads: CAISEPRQGRETQYF. CDR3 sequence (DNA): TGTGCCATCAGTGAGCCTAGACAGGGCCGAGAGACCCAGTACTTC.

CDR3 DNA: TGCGCCAGCAGCTGGACCCGGGACAGGGGCTTTGGGGGCTATGGCTACACCTTC. It yields the protein CASSWTRDRGFGGYGYTF. V and J are TRBV5-1 and TRBJ1-2; 10 bases match TRBD1. The CDR3 is 18 residues long. Per germline, CDR1 SGHRS and CDR2 YFSETQ. Trimming at V came to 3 bases and at J to 4 bases, leaving 15 bases not matched to a gene.

The V call is TRBV5-8, the J call TRBJ1-5, with 9 bases fitting TRBD1. The CDR3 is 15 amino acids. Looked up from germline, CDR1 is SGHTS and CDR2 is YDEGEE. Trimming removed 7 bases from V and 0 bases from J; junction bases left unmatched: 5. The CDR3, as DNA: TGTGCCAGCTGCGGGACAGGGAATAGCAATCAGCCCCAGCATTTT. Protein: CASCGTGNSNQPQHF.

The chain links TRBV27 to TRBJ2-1, with D perhaps TRBD1 (5 bases). The CDR3 runs to 15 residues. V was cut by 3 bases and J by 7 bases, with 16 bases left in between. Germline V lookup: CDR1 MNHEY, CDR2 SMNVEV (reference sequence). CDR3 residues: CASSFPGHNGNEQFF. Here the CDR3 DNA reads TGTGCCAGCAGTTTCCCTGGACATAATGGAAATGAGCAGTTCTTC.

The chain combines TRBV5-1 with TRBJ2-1; 13 bases match TRBD2. CDR1 is SGHRS and CDR2 is YFSETQ in the germline V gene. Trimming took 2 bases from V and 10 from J; bases not matched to a gene: 6. The CDR3 is made up of 15 amino acids. The CDR3 reads CASSFTSGRAEEQFF. CDR3 DNA sequence: TGCGCCAGCAGCTTTACTAGCGGGAGGGCCGAGGAGCAGTTCTTC. Full variable domain (missing parts from reference TRBV5-1 and TRBJ2-1): KAGVTQTPRYLIKTRGQQVTLSCSPISGHRSVSWYQQTPGQGLQFLFEYFSETQRNKGNFPGRFSGRQFSNSRSEMNVSTLELGDSALYLCASSFTSGRAEEQFFGPGTRLTVL.

In DNA form, the CDR3 reads TGTGCCAGCAGCCCTCGTTGGCAGGTCCCTTATGGCTACACCTTC. This sequence encodes CASSPRWQVPYGYTF. V is TRBV9 and J is TRBJ1-2, with D unclear. The CDR3 consists of 15 residues. Germline CDR1 is SGDLS and CDR2 is YYNGEE. The ends were cut back, 4 bases at V and 5 bases at J, with 18 bases in the middle.

V gene TRBV11-3 combines with J gene TRBJ2-3; D possibly corresponds to TRBD2 (6 bases). Germline V gene sequence: CDR1 SGHNT, CDR2 YENEEA. The V gene lost 5 bases and the J gene lost 4 bases, with 22 bases spanning the gap. The CDR3 is made up of 17 amino acids. CDR3 DNA sequence: TGTGCCAGCAGCCCAGACCCTCGGGGGACGGATGCAGATACGCAGTATTTT. Translating gives CASSPDPRGTDADTQYF.

The chain joins TRBV14 to TRBJ1-2, with 7 bases that match TRBD1. The V and J ends lost 6 bases and 6 bases, in that order; junction bases with no gene match: 7. Germline CDR1 and CDR2: SGHDN and FVKESK. The CDR3 covers 13 residues. Written as DNA, the CDR3 is TGTGCCAGCAGTTCAGGGGGGCTCGATGGCTACACCTTC. Translation gives CASSSGGLDGYTF.

The rearrangement links TRBV7-2 to TRBJ2-7; D gene unclear. Germline V gene data show CDR1 as SGHTA and CDR2 as FQGNSA. V was clipped by 5 bases and J by 5 bases, with 10 bases between them. This CDR3 contains 12 residues. CDR3 nucleotide sequence: TGTGCCAGCAGCAAGCGTAGTAACGAGCAGTACTTC. This translates into CASSKRSNEQYF.

The V call is TRBV2, the J call TRBJ1-1; TRBD1 aligns across 9 bases. J lost 0 bases, V lost 11 bases, and 4 bases had no gene match. Germline V lookup: CDR1 SNHLY, CDR2 FYNNEI. This CDR3 is 13 amino acids long. The CDR3 loop reads CALRTGVNTEAFF. CDR3 DNA sequence: TGTGCCCTCAGGACAGGGGTGAACACTGAAGCTTTCTTT.

This chain connects TRBV28 to TRBJ2-7; D is perhaps TRBD2 (6 bases). CDR3 length equals 15 residues. Germline V gives CDR1 MDHEN, CDR2 SYDVKM. Trimming pared 5 bases from V and 1 base from J, leaving 15 bases between. The CDR3 DNA follows: TGTGCCAGCAGTCAGGGAGATGGACTATCCTACGAGCAGTACTTC. It specifies CASSQGDGLSYEQYF.

The chain recombines TRBV14 with TRBJ1-6; D is possibly TRBD1 (5 bases). From germline, CDR1 is SGHDN and CDR2 FVKESK. V lost 4 bases to trimming and J lost 10 bases, with 14 bases between them. The CDR3 loop spans 14 amino acids. The CDR3 DNA is TGTGCCAGCAGCCCGTTGCAGGGTCCCTCACCCCTCCACTTT. Translation: CASSPLQGPSPLHF.

In DNA form, the CDR3 reads TGCGCCAGCAGCCCCAACGCCAGGGGGCACGAGCAGTACTTC. This sequence encodes CASSPNARGHEQYF. The genes are TRBV4-3 and TRBJ2-7; 8 positions agree with TRBD1. The length of the CDR3 is 14 residues. Trimming cost V 4 bases and J 5 bases; bases outside gene matches: 7. Germline-derived CDR1 and CDR2 are LGHNA and YSLEER.

This rearrangement joins TRBV5-1 to TRBJ2-7; 9 bases agree with TRBD2. CDR1 and CDR2 from the germline V gene are SGHRS and YFSETQ. This CDR3 is 16 amino acids long. The J segment lost 5 bases and the V segment lost 5 bases, leaving 14 bases of the junction unmatched. The CDR3 region is CASRSEVAGASDEQYF. In DNA form, the CDR3 reads TGCGCCAGCAGATCCGAGGTAGCGGGAGCATCCGACGAGCAGTACTTC.

The V gene is TRBV5-6, the J gene TRBJ2-4; tentatively, D is TRBD2 (6 bases). The CDR3 covers 15 residues. Trimming shortened V by 2 bases and J by 2 bases, and 11 bases separated the two germline ends. Germline V gene lookup returns CDR1 SGHDT and CDR2 YYEEEE. CDR3 sequence reads: CASSFGGEPKNIQYF. Written as DNA, the CDR3 is TGTGCCAGCAGCTTCGGCGGGGAACCCAAAAACATTCAGTACTTC. Variable domain in full (rest from reference TRBV5-6 and TRBJ2-4): DAGVTQSPTHLIKTRGQQVTLRCSPKSGHDTVSWYQQALGQGPQFIFQYYEEEERQRGNFPDRFSGHQFPNYSSELNVNALLLGDSALYLCASSFGGEPKNIQYFGAGTRLSVL.

The chain combines TRBV5-6 with TRBJ2-7; D is unclear. The germline V gene has CDR1 SGHDT and CDR2 YYEEEE. CDR3 size: 12 residues. Trimming stripped 0 bases from V and 4 bases from J, with 5 bases between. The CDR3 sequence is CASSLGDYEQYF. The CDR3 DNA reads as TGTGCCAGCAGCTTGGGCGATTACGAGCAGTACTTC. The full variable domain, rest sourced from reference TRBV5-6 and TRBJ2-7, is DAGVTQSPTHLIKTRGQQVTLRCSPKSGHDTVSWYQQALGQGPQFIFQYYEEEERQRGNFPDRFSGHQFPNYSSELNVNALLLGDSALYLCASSLGDYEQYFGPGTRLTVT.

The rearrangement links TRBV28 to TRBJ1-4, with 8 bases identical to TRBD1. The CDR3 has 16 amino acids. V trimming: 5 bases; J trimming: 6 bases; junction bases outside the gene matches: 11. CDR1 and CDR2 from the germline V gene are MDHEN and SYDVKM. The CDR3 protein is CASSGPGQASHEKLFF. The CDR3 coding sequence is TGTGCCAGCAGTGGACCGGGACAGGCCTCACATGAAAAACTGTTTTTT.

This chain uses TRBV6-1 with TRBJ2-1, with D possibly being TRBD1 (5 bases). Looked up from germline, CDR1 is MNHNS and CDR2 is SASEGT. CDR3 length equals 16 residues. V was cut by 1 base and J by 5 bases, with 15 bases left in between. CDR3 sequence reads: CASSEGRPPGHNEQFF. For the CDR3, the DNA is TGTGCCAGCAGTGAAGGTCGACCCCCAGGGCACAATGAGCAGTTCTTC.

J is TRBJ1-6 and V is TRBV7-9; perhaps TRBD1 as D (5 bases). The CDR3 covers 14 residues. The V end was cut by 5 bases, the J end by 5 bases, with 10 bases between. Looked up from germline, CDR1 is SEHNR and CDR2 is FQNEAQ (reference sequence). CDR3 DNA: TGTGCCAGCAGCCCAAACAGGAATAATTCACCCCTCCACTTT. This encodes CASSPNRNNSPLHF.